Presented here are 22 T cell receptor beta chains from one specimen sequenced in a study of T cells after yellow fever vaccination. Each CDR3 protein is one row after TCRdb ran MiXCR on the 5' RACE reads. This table has 55,000 or so distinct CDR3 sequences, 5% to 8.5% appearing once. The material sequenced was CD8+ T cells not binding an NS4B(214-222) dextramer, sorted from PBMCs, taken roughly 46 days after the first yellow fever vaccination. These TCRs come from a man younger than 30 who received the YFV17D yellow fever vaccine.

This clonotype was picked up many times. The chain links TRBV12-3 or TRBV12-4 to TRBJ2-1, with D perhaps TRBD2 (6 bases). Trimming took 3 bases from V and 1 from J, leaving 10 bases between them. The CDR3 sequence is 15 residues long. CDR3 protein: CASSFFAGSYNEQFF. The CDR3 DNA follows: TGTGCCAGCAGTTTCTTTGCGGGGTCCTACAATGAGCAGTTCTTC.

This clonotype has just a few counts. The chain is built from TRBV4-2 and TRBJ2-5; 8 nucleotides line up with TRBD2. V gave up 1 base and J gave up 1 base; unmatched junction bases: 8. The germline V gene encodes CDR1 LGHNA and CDR2 YNFKEQ. This CDR3 has 17 residues. For the CDR3, the DNA is TGTGCCAGCAGCCAAGTTCGGGGGGGGGGCATCCAAGAGACCCAGTACTTC. Its protein product is CASSQVRGGGIQETQYF.

This clonotype was counted at least ten times. The V gene is TRBV28, the J gene TRBJ2-7, with TRBD2 as a possible D gene (5 bases). The CDR3 runs 15 residues. Germline V gives CDR1 MDHEN, CDR2 SYDVKM. With 6 bases removed from V and 2 bases from J, the gap between germline ends came to 17 bases. CDR3 in DNA: TGTGCCAGCAGCACTATGGTTCCGGGAACCTACGAGCAGTACGTC. This encodes CASSTMVPGTYEQYV.

This clonotype was counted many times. The V gene is TRBV12-3 or TRBV12-4, the J gene TRBJ2-3; D not certain. The CDR3 is 12 residues long. V was clipped by 1 base and J by 4 bases, with 3 bases between them. Here the CDR3 reads CASSLEADTQYF. The DNA for the CDR3 is TGTGCCAGCAGTTTAGAGGCAGATACGCAGTATTTT.

This clonotype was observed a few times. J is TRBJ2-3 and V is TRBV14; the D is unclear. V was cut by 5 bases and J by 0 bases, with 9 bases left in between. Looked up from germline, CDR1 is SGHDN and CDR2 is FVKESK. CDR3 size: 14 residues. The CDR3 loop is CASSARLSTDTQYF. DNA of the CDR3: TGTGCCAGCAGCGCCCGGCTGAGCACAGATACGCAGTATTTT.

This clonotype was recorded at least ten times. The chain couples TRBV9 to TRBJ2-1, with D uncertain. This CDR3 has 11 amino acids. Germline CDR1 SGDLS, CDR2 YYNGEE. The V and J ends lost 0 bases and 8 bases respectively, with 3 bases between them. The CDR3 reads CASSVGDEQFF. CDR3 in DNA: TGTGCCAGCAGCGTAGGCGATGAGCAGTTCTTC. Supplemented by reference TRBV9 and TRBJ2-1, the full variable domain reads DSGVTQTPKHLITATGQRVTLRCSPRSGDLSVYWYQQSLDQGLQFLIQYYNGEERAKGNILERFSAQQFPDLHSELNLSSLELGDSALYFCASSVGDEQFFGPGTRLTVL.

This clonotype was observed at least ten times. This chain connects TRBV10-3 to TRBJ2-1; D possibly uses TRBD1 or TRBD2 (5 bases each). The CDR3 length is 12 residues. V was pared by 7 bases and J by 6 bases, with 10 bases between. The germline gives CDR1 ENHRY, CDR2 SYGVKD. This CDR3 is CAIIGGSNEQFF. In DNA, the CDR3 is TGTGCCATCATTGGGGGATCCAATGAGCAGTTCTTC.

This clonotype was picked up a small number of times. The rearrangement links TRBV7-2 to TRBJ2-1, with TRBD1 matching over 11 bases. This CDR3 region has 15 residues. J was trimmed by 8 bases and V by 1 base; bases with no gene match: 4. Germline V gene sequence: CDR1 SGHTA, CDR2 FQGNSA. CDR3 DNA sequence: TGTGCCAGCAGCTTAGTGGGACAGGGGGTATATGAGCAGTTCTTC. It specifies CASSLVGQGVYEQFF. The variable domain in full, completed from reference TRBV7-2 and TRBJ2-1, reads GAGVSQSPSNKVTEKGKDVELRCDPISGHTALYWYRQSLGQGLEFLIYFQGNSAPDKSGLPSDRFSAERTGGSVSTLTIQRTQQEDSAVYLCASSLVGQGVYEQFFGPGTRLTVL.

V usage is TRBV7-9 and J usage is TRBJ1-2, with D possibly matching TRBD1 (5 bases). V lost 5 bases, J lost 8 bases, and 15 bases lay in between. This CDR3 is built from 13 residues. Germline values: CDR1 SEHNR, CDR2 FQNEAQ (reference sequence). The CDR3 region is CASSADTDIGYTF. The CDR3 DNA is TGTGCCAGCAGCGCGGACACGGACATAGGCTACACCTTC.

The sample holds one count of this clonotype. This could be a read error, since a much larger clone is one nucleotide away. The CDR3 end shows no conserved phenylalanine or tryptophan, and so a read error is likely. The chain joins TRBV28 to TRBJ2-1, with TRBD2 matching 7 bases. The CDR3 is made up of 14 amino acids. The V gene end was trimmed by 4 bases and the J gene end by 3 bases; junction bases not matched to a gene: 3. Germline V lookup: CDR1 MDHEN, CDR2 SYDVKM. In DNA, the CDR3 is TGTGCCAGCAGTTGGCTAGCGGACTACAATGAGCAGTTCTTG. Its translation: CASSWLADYNEQFL.

This clonotype was seen more than once but under ten times. The chain couples TRBV11-3 to TRBJ2-1; 7 nucleotides match TRBD2. Germline loops: CDR1 SGHNT, CDR2 YENEEA. The V gene end was trimmed by 4 bases and the J gene end by 5 bases; junction bases not matched to a gene: 8. This CDR3 contains 15 residues. CDR3 sequence (DNA): TGTGCCAGCAGCTCCGTTTTCGGGACTAACAATGAGCAGTTCTTC. Translation gives CASSSVFGTNNEQFF.

The rearrangement links TRBV3-1 to TRBJ2-3, with TRBD1 matching 11 bases. The CDR3 has 17 residues. In germline, CDR1 is LGHDT, CDR2 YNNKEL (reference sequence). J was trimmed by 6 bases and V by 3 bases; bases with no gene match: 11. In nucleotides, the CDR3 is TGTGCCAGCAGCCAGCAGATCGGGACAGGGGGAGCCGATACGCAGTATTTT. Translating gives CASSQQIGTGGADTQYF.

The sample holds many counts of this clonotype. V and J are TRBV28 and TRBJ2-7, with D perhaps matching TRBD1 (5 bases). CDR1 and CDR2 (germline): MDHEN, SYDVKM. V was clipped by 6 bases and J by 6 bases, with 15 bases between them. The CDR3 has 13 amino acids. The CDR3 loop reads CASSATDPGEQYV. The CDR3, as DNA: TGTGCCAGCAGCGCGACAGACCCTGGCGAGCAGTACGTC.

This clonotype was counted many times. The chain carries TRBV19 and TRBJ1-2; a possible D gene is TRBD1 (5 bases). CDR3 length equals 16 residues. In germline, CDR1 is LNHDA, CDR2 SQIVND (reference sequence). Trimming pared 3 bases from V and 0 bases from J, leaving 14 bases between. The DNA of the CDR3 is TGTGCCAGTAGTATTCCGGGACTTCATCCTAACTATGGCTACACCTTC. Translated, it gives CASSIPGLHPNYGYTF. The whole variable domain, filled in from reference TRBV19 and TRBJ1-2, reads DGGITQSPKYLFRKEGQNVTLSCEQNLNHDAMYWYRQDPGQGLRLIYYSQIVNDFQKGDIAEGYSVSREKKESFPLTVTSAQKNPTAFYLCASSIPGLHPNYGYTFGSGTRLTVV.

This clonotype was counted between two and nine times. The rearrangement joins TRBV5-1 to TRBJ2-3, with TRBD2 matching 10 bases. Looked up from germline, CDR1 is SGHRS and CDR2 is YFSETQ. V was pared by 2 bases and J by 2 bases, with 8 bases of the junction left unmatched. This CDR3 region has 17 residues. CDR3 nucleotide sequence: TGCGCCAGCAGCTTTCGCGTAAGCGGGGGGGCCACAGATACGCAGTATTTT. Translated: CASSFRVSGGATDTQYF.

This chain connects TRBV5-1 to TRBJ2-1; no firm D call. Trimming pared 0 bases from V and 5 bases from J, leaving 6 bases between. Per the germline V gene, CDR1 is SGHRS and CDR2 is YFSETQ. The CDR3 is made up of 13 amino acids. CDR3 bases: TGCGCCAGCAGCTTGGTAGGAAACAATGAGCAGTTCTTC. It translates to CASSLVGNNEQFF.

This clonotype was detected ten times or more. The chain couples TRBV20-1 to TRBJ1-5; the D gene is possibly TRBD1 (5 bases). The V end was cut by 0 bases, the J end by 7 bases, with 16 bases between. This CDR3 is 15 amino acids long. Germline loops: CDR1 DFQATT, CDR2 SNEGSKA (reference sequence). The CDR3 sequence is CSARDGTVRSQPQHF. The CDR3 nucleotides read TGCAGTGCTAGAGACGGGACCGTGAGAAGCCAGCCCCAGCATTTT.

This clonotype was counted ten times or more. V usage is TRBV5-1 and J usage is TRBJ2-5; D is unclear. The V end was cut by 5 bases, the J end by 3 bases, with 14 bases between. This CDR3 is built from 14 residues. CDR1 and CDR2 from the germline V gene are SGHRS and YFSETQ. The CDR3 region is CASSEATVEETQYF. CDR3 DNA sequence: TGCGCCAGCAGTGAGGCGACGGTAGAAGAGACCCAGTACTTC.

The V gene is TRBV4-1, the J gene TRBJ2-1; 14 bases map to TRBD2. Germline trimming cut 3 bases from V and 6 bases from J; bases unmatched to any gene: 1. The V gene's germline CDR1 is MGHRA and CDR2 YSYEKL. The CDR3 consists of 15 residues. The CDR3 nucleotides read TGCGCCAGCAGCCAGGGGACTAGCGGGGGCAATGAGCAGTTCTTC. Its protein is CASSQGTSGGNEQFF.

The chain is built from TRBV3-1 and TRBJ2-5, with D perhaps matching TRBD2 (5 bases). Deletions cut 2 bases from V and 5 bases from J, with 21 bases between. Looked up from germline, CDR1 is LGHDT and CDR2 is YNNKEL (reference sequence). The CDR3 length is 17 residues. The CDR3 spells CASSQSDLAPGFETQYF. The CDR3 bases are TGTGCCAGCAGCCAATCGGACCTGGCTCCGGGATTCGAGACCCAGTACTTC.

This clonotype was detected a few times. The CDR3 DNA reads as TGCGCCAGCAGCTTCGGACTAGCGGGTTACAATGAGCAGTTCTTC. This translates into CASSFGLAGYNEQFF. The genes are TRBV4-1 and TRBJ2-1; TRBD2 aligns across 11 bases. This CDR3 comprises 15 residues. Germline CDR1 reads MGHRA; CDR2 reads YSYEKL. With V trimmed by 5 bases and J by 4 bases, 4 bases remained unmatched.

The chain uses TRBV5-1 and TRBJ2-5; a weak D match, TRBD1 (6 bases). Germline CDR1 is SGHRS and CDR2 is YFSETQ. This CDR3 region has 13 residues. The germline V and J ends were trimmed by 10 bases and 1 base, with 14 bases remaining between them. DNA for the CDR3: TGCGCCGCTGCTCGGGACACCCAAGAGACCCAGTACTTC. This translates into CAAARDTQETQYF.